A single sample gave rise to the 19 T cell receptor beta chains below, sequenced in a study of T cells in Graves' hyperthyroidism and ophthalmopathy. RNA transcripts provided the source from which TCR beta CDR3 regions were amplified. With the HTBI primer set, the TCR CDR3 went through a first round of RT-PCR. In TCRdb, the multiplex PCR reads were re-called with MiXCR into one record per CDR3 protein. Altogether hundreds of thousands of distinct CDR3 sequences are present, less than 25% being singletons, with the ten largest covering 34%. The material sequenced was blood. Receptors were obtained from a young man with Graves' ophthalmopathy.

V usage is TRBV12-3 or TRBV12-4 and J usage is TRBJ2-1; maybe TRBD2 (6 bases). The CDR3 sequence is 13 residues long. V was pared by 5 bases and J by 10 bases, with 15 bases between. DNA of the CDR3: TGTGCCAGCAGTCAACACGGGACTTGGGAGCAGTTCTTC. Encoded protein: CASSQHGTWEQFF.

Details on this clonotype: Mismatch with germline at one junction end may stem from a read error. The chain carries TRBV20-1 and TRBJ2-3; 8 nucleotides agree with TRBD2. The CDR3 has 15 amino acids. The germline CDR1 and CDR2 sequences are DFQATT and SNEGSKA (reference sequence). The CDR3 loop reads CSALAGTHRTNTQYF. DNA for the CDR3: TGCAGTGCATTAGCGGGAACTCACCGCACAAATACACAGTATTTT.

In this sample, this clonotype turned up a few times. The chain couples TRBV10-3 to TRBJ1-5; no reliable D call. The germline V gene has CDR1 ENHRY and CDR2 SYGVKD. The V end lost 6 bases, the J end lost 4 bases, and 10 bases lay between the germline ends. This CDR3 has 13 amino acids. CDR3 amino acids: CAISDRGNQPQHF. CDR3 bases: TGTGCCATCAGCGATCGAGGTAATCAGCCCCAGCATTTT.

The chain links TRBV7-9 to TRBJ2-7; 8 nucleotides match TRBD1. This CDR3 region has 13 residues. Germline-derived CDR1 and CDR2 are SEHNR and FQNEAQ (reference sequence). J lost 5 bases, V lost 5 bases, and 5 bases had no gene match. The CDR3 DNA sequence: TGTGCCAGCAGCCCGGACAGGGCTCACGAGCAGTACTTC. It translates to CASSPDRAHEQYF.

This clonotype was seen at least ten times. The CDR3 sequence: CATSDWGAEAFF. The CDR3 region has the DNA TGTGCCACCAGTGATTGGGGGGCGGAGGCTTTCTTT. V usage is TRBV24-1 and J usage is TRBJ1-1, with D perhaps TRBD1 (6 bases). The CDR3 runs to 12 residues. Between the trimmed V and J ends, which lost 2 bases and 11 bases, there was a span of 11 bases. Germline V gene data show CDR1 as KGHDR and CDR2 as SFDVKD.

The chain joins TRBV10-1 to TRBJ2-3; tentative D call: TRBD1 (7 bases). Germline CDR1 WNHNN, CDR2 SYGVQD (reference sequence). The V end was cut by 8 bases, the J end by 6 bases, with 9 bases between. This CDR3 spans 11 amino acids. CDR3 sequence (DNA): TGCGCCAGCGCAGGGGGGGATACGCAGTATTTT. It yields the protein CASAGGDTQYF.

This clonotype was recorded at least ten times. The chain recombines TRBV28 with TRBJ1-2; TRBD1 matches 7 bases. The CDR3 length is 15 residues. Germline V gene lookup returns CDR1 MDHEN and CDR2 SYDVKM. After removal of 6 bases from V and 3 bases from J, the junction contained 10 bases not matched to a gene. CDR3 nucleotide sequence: TGTGCCAGCAGCACCGGGACAGAGCTGTACTATGGCTACACCTTC. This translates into CASSTGTELYYGYTF.

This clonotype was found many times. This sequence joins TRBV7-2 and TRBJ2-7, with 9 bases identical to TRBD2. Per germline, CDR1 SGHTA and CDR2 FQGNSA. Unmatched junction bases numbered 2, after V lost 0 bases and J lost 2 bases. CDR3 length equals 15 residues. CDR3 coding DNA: TGTGCCAGCAGCTTAGCCGGACTAGCGCCCTACGAGCAGTACTTC. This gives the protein CASSLAGLAPYEQYF.

The CDR3 here is CSATFLDYYEQYF. CDR3 DNA sequence: TGCAGCGCAACATTTCTAGACTACTACGAGCAGTACTTC. V is TRBV29-1 and J is TRBJ2-7, with D possibly TRBD2 on 5 matching bases. There are 13 residues in the CDR3. Germline assignment: CDR1 SQVTM and CDR2 ANQGSEA. V lost 7 bases and J lost 3, with 16 bases in between.

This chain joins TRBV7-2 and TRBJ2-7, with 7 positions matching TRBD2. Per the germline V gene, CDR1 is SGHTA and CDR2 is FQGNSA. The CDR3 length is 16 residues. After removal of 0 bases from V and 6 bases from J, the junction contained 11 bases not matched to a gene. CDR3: CASSLAAGPWGGEQYF. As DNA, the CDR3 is TGTGCCAGCAGCTTAGCGGCTGGGCCATGGGGGGGCGAGCAGTACTTC. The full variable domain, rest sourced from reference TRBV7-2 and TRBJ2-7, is GAGVSQSPSNKVTEKGKDVELRCDPISGHTALYWYRQSLGQGLEFLIYFQGNSAPDKSGLPSDRFSAERTGGSVSTLTIQRTQQEDSAVYLCASSLAAGPWGGEQYFGPGTRLTVT.

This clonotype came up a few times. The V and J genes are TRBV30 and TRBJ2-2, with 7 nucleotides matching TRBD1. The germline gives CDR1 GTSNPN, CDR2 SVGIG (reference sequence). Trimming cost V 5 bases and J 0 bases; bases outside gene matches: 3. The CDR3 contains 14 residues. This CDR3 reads CAWDRDSNTGELFF. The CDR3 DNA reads TGTGCCTGGGACAGGGATTCGAACACCGGGGAGCTGTTTTTT.

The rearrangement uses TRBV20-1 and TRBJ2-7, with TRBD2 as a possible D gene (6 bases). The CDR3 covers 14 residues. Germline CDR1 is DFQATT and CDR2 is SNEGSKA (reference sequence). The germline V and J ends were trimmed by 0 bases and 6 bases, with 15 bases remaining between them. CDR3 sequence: CSAREEGKGLEQYF. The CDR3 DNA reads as TGCAGTGCTAGAGAGGAGGGTAAGGGGCTCGAGCAGTACTTC.

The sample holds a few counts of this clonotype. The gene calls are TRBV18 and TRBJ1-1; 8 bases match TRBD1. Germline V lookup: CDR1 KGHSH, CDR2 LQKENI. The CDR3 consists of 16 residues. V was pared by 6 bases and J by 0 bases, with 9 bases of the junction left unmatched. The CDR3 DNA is TGTGCCAGCTCGCCGGGACAGGCCCTTATGAACACTGAAGCTTTCTTT. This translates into CASSPGQALMNTEAFF.

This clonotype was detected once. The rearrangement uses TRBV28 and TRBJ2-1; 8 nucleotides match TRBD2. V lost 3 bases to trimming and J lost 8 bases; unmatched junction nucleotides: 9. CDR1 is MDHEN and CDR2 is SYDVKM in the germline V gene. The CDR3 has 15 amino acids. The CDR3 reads CASSLRTGGHDEQFF. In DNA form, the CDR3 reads TGTGCCAGCAGTTTGCGGACGGGAGGGCACGATGAGCAGTTCTTC.

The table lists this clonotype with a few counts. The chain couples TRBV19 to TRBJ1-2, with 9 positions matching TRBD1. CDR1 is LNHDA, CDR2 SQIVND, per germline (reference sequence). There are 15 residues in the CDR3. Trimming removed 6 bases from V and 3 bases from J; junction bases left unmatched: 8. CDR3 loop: CASSPRDRDYYGYTF. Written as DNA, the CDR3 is TGTGCCAGTAGCCCCCGGGACAGGGACTACTATGGCTACACCTTC.

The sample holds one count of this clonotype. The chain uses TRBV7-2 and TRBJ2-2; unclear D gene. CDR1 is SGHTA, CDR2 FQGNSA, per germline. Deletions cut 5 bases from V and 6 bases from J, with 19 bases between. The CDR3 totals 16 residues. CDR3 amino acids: CASSPHLTGNAGELFF. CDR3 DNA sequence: TGTGCCAGCAGCCCACACCTGACTGGAAACGCCGGGGAGCTGTTTTTT.

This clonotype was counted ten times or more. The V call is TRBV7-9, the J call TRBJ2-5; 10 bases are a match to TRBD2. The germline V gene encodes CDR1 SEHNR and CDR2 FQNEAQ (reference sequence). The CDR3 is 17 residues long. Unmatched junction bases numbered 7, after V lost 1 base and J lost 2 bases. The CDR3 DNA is TGTGCCAGCAGCTTAGGGACTAGCGGAGGAACTCAAGAGACCCAGTACTTC. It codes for CASSLGTSGGTQETQYF.

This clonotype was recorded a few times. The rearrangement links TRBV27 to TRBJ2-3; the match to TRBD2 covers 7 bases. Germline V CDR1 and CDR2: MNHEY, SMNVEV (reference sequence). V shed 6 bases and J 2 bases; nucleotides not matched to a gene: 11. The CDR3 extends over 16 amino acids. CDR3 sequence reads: CASRRGAGENTDTQYF. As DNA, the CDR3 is TGTGCCAGCAGACGCGGGGCGGGAGAGAACACAGATACGCAGTATTTT.

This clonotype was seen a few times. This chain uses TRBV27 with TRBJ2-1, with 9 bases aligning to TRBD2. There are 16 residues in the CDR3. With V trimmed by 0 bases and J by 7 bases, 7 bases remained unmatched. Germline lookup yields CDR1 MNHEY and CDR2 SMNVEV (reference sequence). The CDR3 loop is CASSLSAGGPGNEQFF. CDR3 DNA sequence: TGTGCCAGCAGTTTATCTGCGGGAGGGCCGGGGAATGAGCAGTTCTTC.